The present entry profiles one T cell receptor beta chain with its context. The data belong to a study of control samples from healthy donors and cancer patients. V lost 8 bases and J 0 bases, leaving 14 bases between the germline ends. Per germline, CDR1 SGHAT and CDR2 FQDESV (reference sequence). The length of the CDR3 is 14 residues. Clones were read by immunoSEQ multiplex PCR, and TCRdb kept only the in-frame ones, dropping some. The profile shows around 94,000 clones, 80% to 95% of them singletons. The chain links TRBV11-1 to TRBJ2-7; D is ambiguous. This sequence originates from a woman aged 30 to 39 in good health. Sequencing was carried out using blood. The CDR3 nucleotides are TGTGCCAGCGGACCGGGCTATAGCTCCTACGAGCAGTACTTC. Amino acids: CASGPGYSSYEQYF. The full variable domain, rest sourced from reference TRBV11-1 and TRBJ2-7, is EAEVAQSPRYKITEKSQAVAFWCDPISGHATLYWYRQILGQGPELLVQFQDESVVDDSQLPKDRFSAERLKGVDSTLKIQPAELGDSAMYLCASGPGYSSYEQYFGPGTRLTVT.